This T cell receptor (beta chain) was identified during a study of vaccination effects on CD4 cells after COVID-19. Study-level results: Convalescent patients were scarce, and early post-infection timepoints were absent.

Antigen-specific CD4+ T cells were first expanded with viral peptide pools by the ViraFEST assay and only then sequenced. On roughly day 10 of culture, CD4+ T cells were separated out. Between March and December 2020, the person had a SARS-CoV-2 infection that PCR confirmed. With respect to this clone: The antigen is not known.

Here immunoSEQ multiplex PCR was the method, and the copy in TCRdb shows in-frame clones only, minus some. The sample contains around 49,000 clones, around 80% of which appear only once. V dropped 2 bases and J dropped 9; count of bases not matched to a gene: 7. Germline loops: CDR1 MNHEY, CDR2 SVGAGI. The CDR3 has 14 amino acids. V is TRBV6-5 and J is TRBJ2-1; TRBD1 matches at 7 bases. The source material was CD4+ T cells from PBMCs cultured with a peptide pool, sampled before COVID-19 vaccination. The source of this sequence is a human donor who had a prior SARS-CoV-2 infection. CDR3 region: CASSYTDRESEQFF. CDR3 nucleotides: TGTGCCAGCAGTTACACCGACAGGGAGAGTGAGCAGTTCTTC.